This T cell receptor beta chain emerged from a study of patients and donors after allogeneic stem cell transplantation. TCRdb independently ran MiXCR on the RT-PCR reads; one entry per CDR3 protein. The sample includes some 960,000 distinct CDR3 sequences, over 15% of them seen just once. The CDR3 is 15 residues long. The V and J ends lost 6 bases and 2 bases respectively, with 16 bases between them. The V gene's germline CDR1 is MNHEY and CDR2 SVGEGT. This receptor was identified in a human donor who was either an allogeneic HSCT recipient or a stem cell or donor lymphocyte infusion donor (not recorded which). It is not recorded whose cells these are; they may come from a transplant donor. Sequencing used blood, either unsorted or a sorted T cell fraction (not recorded which). The chain carries TRBV6-2 or TRBV6-3 and TRBJ1-2; the D gene is possibly TRBD1 (6 bases). CDR3 in amino acids: CASRNAGQQNYGYTF. CDR3 bases: TGTGCCAGCAGGAACGCGGGACAACAAAACTATGGCTACACCTTC.